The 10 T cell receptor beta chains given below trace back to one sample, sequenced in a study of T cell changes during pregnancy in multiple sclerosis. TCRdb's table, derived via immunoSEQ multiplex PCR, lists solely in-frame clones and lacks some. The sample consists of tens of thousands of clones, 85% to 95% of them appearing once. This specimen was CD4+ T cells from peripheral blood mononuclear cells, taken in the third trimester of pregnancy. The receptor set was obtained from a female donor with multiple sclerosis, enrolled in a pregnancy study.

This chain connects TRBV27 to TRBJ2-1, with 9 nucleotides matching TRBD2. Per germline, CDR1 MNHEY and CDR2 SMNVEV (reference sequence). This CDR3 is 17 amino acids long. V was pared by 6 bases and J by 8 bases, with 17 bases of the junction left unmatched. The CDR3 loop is CASRLAGLVKGNYEQFF. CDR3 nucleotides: TGTGCCAGCAGACTAGCGGGCTTAGTTAAAGGCAATTATGAGCAGTTCTTC.

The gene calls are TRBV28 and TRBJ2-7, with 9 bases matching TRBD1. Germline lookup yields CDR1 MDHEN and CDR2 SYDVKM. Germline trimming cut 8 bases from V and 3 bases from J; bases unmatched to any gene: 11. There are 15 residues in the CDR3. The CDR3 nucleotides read TGTGCCAGCGCCAACGCCGGGACAGGGTACTACGAGCAGTACTTC. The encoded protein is CASANAGTGYYEQYF.

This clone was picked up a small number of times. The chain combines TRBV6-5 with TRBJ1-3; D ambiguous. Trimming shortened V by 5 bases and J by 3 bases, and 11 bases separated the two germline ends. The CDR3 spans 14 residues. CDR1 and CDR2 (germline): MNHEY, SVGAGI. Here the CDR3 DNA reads TGTGCCAGCAGTACGATTGGGAGTGGAAACACCATATATTTT. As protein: CASSTIGSGNTIYF.

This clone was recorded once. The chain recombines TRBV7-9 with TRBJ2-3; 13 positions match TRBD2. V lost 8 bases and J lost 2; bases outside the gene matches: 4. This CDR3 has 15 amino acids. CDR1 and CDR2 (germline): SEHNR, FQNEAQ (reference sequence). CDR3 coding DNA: TGTGCCAGCGGGGGACTAGCGGGGTTCACAGATACGCAGTATTTT. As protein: CASGGLAGFTDTQYF.

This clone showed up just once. The CDR3 sequence: CASSLRGEGNTEAFF. CDR3 bases: TGCGCCAGCAGCTTGCGTGGCGAGGGGAACACTGAAGCTTTCTTT. This chain connects TRBV5-1 to TRBJ1-1; D is ambiguous. CDR3 length: 15 residues. The germline CDR1 and CDR2 sequences are SGHRS and YFSETQ. Deletions cut 1 base from V and 1 base from J, with 11 bases between.

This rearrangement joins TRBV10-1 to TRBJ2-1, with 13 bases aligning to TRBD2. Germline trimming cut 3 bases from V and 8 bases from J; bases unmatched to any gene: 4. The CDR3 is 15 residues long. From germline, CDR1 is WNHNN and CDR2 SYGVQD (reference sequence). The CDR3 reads CASSETSGRAYEQFF. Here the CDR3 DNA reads TGCGCCAGCAGTGAAACTAGCGGGAGGGCCTATGAGCAGTTCTTC.

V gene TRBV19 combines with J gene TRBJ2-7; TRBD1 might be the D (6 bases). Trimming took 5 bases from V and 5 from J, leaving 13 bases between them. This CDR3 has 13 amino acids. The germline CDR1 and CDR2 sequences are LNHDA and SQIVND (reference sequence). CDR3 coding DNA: TGTGCCAGTAGTCCACCTCAGGGGCACGAGCAGTACTTC. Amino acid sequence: CASSPPQGHEQYF.

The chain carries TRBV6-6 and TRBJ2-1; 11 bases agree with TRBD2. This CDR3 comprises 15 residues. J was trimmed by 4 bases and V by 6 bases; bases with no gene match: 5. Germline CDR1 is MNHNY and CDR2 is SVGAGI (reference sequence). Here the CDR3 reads CASSPGTSGYNEQFF. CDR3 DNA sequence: TGTGCCAGCAGCCCCGGGACTAGCGGATACAATGAGCAGTTCTTC.

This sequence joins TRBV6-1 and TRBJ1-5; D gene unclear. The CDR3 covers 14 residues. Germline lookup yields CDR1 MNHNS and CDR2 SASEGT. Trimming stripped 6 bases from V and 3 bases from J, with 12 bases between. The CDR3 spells CASSERQNNQPQHF. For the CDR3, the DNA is TGTGCCAGCAGCGAGCGGCAGAACAATCAGCCCCAGCATTTT.

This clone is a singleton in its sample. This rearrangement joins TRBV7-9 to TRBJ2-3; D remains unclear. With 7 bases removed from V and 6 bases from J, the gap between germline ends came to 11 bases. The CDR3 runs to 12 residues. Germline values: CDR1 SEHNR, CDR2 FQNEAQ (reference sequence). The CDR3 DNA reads TGTGCCAGCAATATAGCAACGGATACGCAGTATTTT. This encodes CASNIATDTQYF.